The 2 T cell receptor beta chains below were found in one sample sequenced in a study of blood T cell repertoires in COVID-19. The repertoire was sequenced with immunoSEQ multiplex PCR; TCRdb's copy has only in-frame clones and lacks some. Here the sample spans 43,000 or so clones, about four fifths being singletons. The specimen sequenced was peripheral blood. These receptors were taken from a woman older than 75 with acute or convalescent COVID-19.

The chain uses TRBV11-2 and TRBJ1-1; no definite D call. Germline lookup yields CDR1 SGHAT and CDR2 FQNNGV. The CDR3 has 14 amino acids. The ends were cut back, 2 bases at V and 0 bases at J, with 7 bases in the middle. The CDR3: CASSLTQVNTEAFF. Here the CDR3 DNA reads TGTGCCAGCAGCTTAACCCAGGTGAACACTGAAGCTTTCTTT.

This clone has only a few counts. CDR3 amino acids: CASRALAGGTYNEQFF. The CDR3 region has the DNA TGTGCCAGCAGGGCCCTGGCGGGGGGGACTTACAATGAGCAGTTCTTC. The chain employs TRBV2 and TRBJ2-1; the match to TRBD2 covers 9 bases. The trim removed 6 bases at V and 4 bases at J, leaving 10 bases unmatched. The CDR3 has 16 amino acids. Looked up from germline, CDR1 is SNHLY and CDR2 is FYNNEI.